The clone carrying this T cell receptor (beta chain) has ten or more counts. This specimen comes from a study of Graves' ophthalmopathy and Graves' hyperthyroidism. Amplified material comprised TCR beta CDR3 regions derived from RNA transcripts. RT-PCR with HTBI primers came first, then second-round multiplex PCR. TCRdb re-analysed the multiplex PCR reads in MiXCR, keeping a single row per CDR3 protein. The sample lists roughly 50,000 distinct CDR3 sequences, about half occurring once. This CDR3 has 13 residues. V gave up 8 bases and J gave up 2 bases; unmatched junction bases: 6. Germline V gene data show CDR1 as MNHEY and CDR2 as SMNVEV (reference sequence).

Sequenced material: peripheral blood. This TCR was recovered from an adult woman with Graves' ophthalmopathy. V and J are TRBV27 and TRBJ2-7; 7 bases are shared with TRBD2. The DNA for the CDR3 is TGTGCCAGCTTGGGAGGGAGACCCTACGAGCAGTACTTC. This gives the protein CASLGGRPYEQYF.